This is a list of T cell receptor beta chains from one sample in a study of beta chain features in type 1 diabetes. The data were produced by immunoSEQ multiplex PCR, yet TCRdb's version contains in-frame clones alone and is incomplete. The sample shows 450,000 or so clones, 9.5% to 12% of them seen only once. Material for sequencing was naive CD4+ T cells from blood. These receptor sequences come from a woman in her late teens or twenties in good health. CDR3s include the opening cysteine and the closing phenylalanine or tryptophan. A D gene is named only where the DNA matches it firmly. The size of a clone is reported for some rows only, either as once, few or many, or as a class for expanded clones.

j_gene	d_gene	abundance	v_gene	CDR3aa	CDR3nt
TRBJ1-1	-	-	TRBV4-1	CASSQEWGRLNTEAFF	TGCGCCAGCAGCCAAGAATGGGGCAGGCTGAACACTGAAGCTTTCTTT
TRBJ2-7	-	-	TRBV7-2	CASSLAWAAIQYEQYF	TGTGCCAGCAGCTTAGCGTGGGCTGCGATCCAATACGAGCAGTACTTC
TRBJ2-3	-	few	TRBV7-2	CASSLASGRTDTQYF	TGTGCCAGCAGCTTAGCAAGTGGCCGCACAGATACGCAGTATTTT
TRBJ2-1	-	-	TRBV5-1	CASSFTGTSYNEQFF	TGCGCCAGCAGCTTTACCGGGACATCGTACAATGAGCAGTTCTTC
TRBJ1-1	TRBD1	-	TRBV15	CATSRRQGGMAEAFF	TGTGCCACCAGCAGGCGACAGGGTGGAATGGCTGAAGCTTTCTTT
TRBJ2-2	-	-	TRBV10-3	CAISGGPMGTGELFF	TGTGCCATCAGTGGTGGCCCCATGGGAACCGGGGAGCTGTTTTTT
TRBJ1-6	-	few	TRBV4-2	CASSQIKDSPLHF	TGTGCCAGCAGCCAGATTAAGGATTCACCCCTCCACTTT
TRBJ2-3	-	-	TRBV6-6	CASSYRLEDTQYF	TGTGCCAGCAGTTACCGTTTAGAAGATACGCAGTATTTT
TRBJ2-4	-	few	TRBV4-1	CASSSRGGQRLNIQYF	TGCGCCAGCAGCTCCCGCGGGGGACAGCGTCTAAACATTCAGTACTTC
TRBJ2-2	-	-	TRBV25-1	CASRPPIGELFF	TGTGCCAGCAGACCTCCCATAGGGGAGCTGTTTTTT
TRBJ2-5	TRBD2	few	TRBV28	CASSLAPLAGETQYF	TGTGCCAGCAGTTTAGCCCCGCTAGCGGGGGAGACCCAGTACTTC
TRBJ2-3	-	-	TRBV28	CASIRRGRLTQYF	TGTGCCAGCATTCGTAGAGGAAGACTTACGCAGTATTTT
TRBJ1-2	-	-	TRBV30	CAWDRQQGRGYTF	TGTGCCTGGGACCGACAGCAAGGAAGAGGCTACACCTTC
TRBJ2-2	TRBD2	few	TRBV7-3	CASSPGLAGSGELFF	TGTGCCAGCAGCCCTGGACTAGCGGGATCCGGGGAGCTGTTTTTT
TRBJ2-7	-	few	TRBV7-2	CASSRSYEQYF	TGTGCCAGCAGTCGATCCTACGAGCAGTACTTC
TRBJ2-3	-	-	TRBV5-4	CASSFSSGTDTQYF	TGTGCCAGCAGCTTCTCTAGCGGCACAGATACGCAGTATTTT
TRBJ2-1	-	few	TRBV19	CASSTGYRENNEQFF	TGTGCCAGTAGTACCGGCTACAGGGAAAACAATGAGCAGTTCTTC
TRBJ2-1	-	-	TRBV10-3	CAISALESSEQFF	TGTGCCATCAGTGCTCTCGAATCCAGCGAGCAGTTCTTC
TRBJ1-5	-	-	TRBV27	CASGGFGNQPQHF	TGTGCCAGCGGGGGGTTTGGCAATCAGCCCCAGCATTTT
TRBJ1-4	-	few	TRBV15	CATSREGSPNEKLFF	TGTGCCACCAGCAGAGAGGGAAGTCCGAATGAAAAACTGTTTTTT
TRBJ1-6	-	-	TRBV4-1	CASSQDASPLHF	TGCGCCAGCAGCCAAGATGCGTCACCCCTCCACTTT
TRBJ2-2	TRBD2	few	TRBV29-1	CSVESGTTTLGELFF	TGCAGCGTTGAATCAGGGACTACTACACTCGGGGAGCTGTTTTTT
TRBJ2-7	-	few	TRBV6-6	CAARKGIRSYEQYF	TGTGCCGCAAGGAAGGGAATTCGCTCCTACGAGCAGTACTTC
TRBJ1-1	-	-	TRBV7-9	CASSLAGSYTEAFF	TGTGCCAGCAGCTTAGCAGGTAGCTACACTGAAGCTTTCTTT
TRBJ2-7	TRBD1	few	TRBV10-3	CAISGAGGPYEQYF	TGTGCCATCAGTGGGGCAGGGGGCCCGTACGAGCAGTACTTC
TRBJ2-7	-	-	TRBV6-6	CASSFGTDYEQYF	TGTGCCAGCAGTTTTGGGACGGACTACGAGCAGTACTTC
TRBJ1-4	-	-	TRBV6-5	CASRSFNEKLFF	TGTGCCAGCAGATCGTTTAATGAAAAACTGTTTTTT
TRBJ2-7	TRBD1	-	TRBV19	CASRGQGRDEQYF	TGTGCCAGCAGAGGACAGGGACGGGACGAGCAGTACTTC
TRBJ2-1	TRBD1	-	TRBV20-1	CSASTGTGLFF	TGCAGTGCTTCGACCGGGACAGGGCTGTTCTTC
TRBJ2-5	-	many	TRBV30	CAWSGGRGAAQYF	TGTGCCTGGAGTGGCGGACGGGGCGCGGCCCAGTACTTC
TRBJ1-3	-	-	TRBV29-1	CSVELVSSGNTIYF	TGCAGCGTTGAACTCGTGAGCTCTGGAAACACCATATATTTT
TRBJ2-1	-	few	TRBV7-3	CASSQDRSSYNEQFF	TGTGCCAGCAGCCAAGACAGGAGCTCCTACAATGAGCAGTTCTTC
TRBJ2-3	-	-	TRBV7-3	CASSLTDTQYF	TGTGCCAGCAGCTTAACCGATACGCAGTATTTT
TRBJ1-5	-	few	TRBV7-2	CASSLGAWGRNQPQHF	TGTGCCAGCAGCCTAGGGGCCTGGGGCAGGAATCAGCCCCAGCATTTT
TRBJ1-2	TRBD1	-	TRBV9	CASSVEQGRYGYTF	TGTGCCAGCAGCGTAGAACAGGGGCGCTATGGCTACACCTTC
TRBJ2-6	-	-	TRBV19	CASTPGSTGANVLTF	TGTGCCAGTACCCCCGGAAGTACTGGGGCCAACGTCCTGACTTTC